The clone carrying this TCR beta chain has only a few counts. Antigen unknown. These data come from a study of blood T cells in healthy people across ages. Across the whole study: The template switching approach captured approximately one barcoded beta molecule for every two T cells. Study-level points and caveats: Correlation between TCR beta diversity and naive T cell percentage was strong. More naive CD4+ cells and higher diversity were found in long-lived than in aged donors.

The J segment lost 7 bases and the V segment lost 4 bases, leaving 6 bases of the junction unmatched. Germline CDR1 SGHTA, CDR2 FQGNSA. The CDR3 loop spans 14 amino acids. A J-beta primer mix and a sample-barcoded 5' primer were used in a second PCR of about 6 to 12 cycles. From the 5' RACE reads, TCRdb called clonotypes with MiXCR, one entry per CDR3 protein. The table shows about 380,000 distinct CDR3 sequences, with 45% to 60% occurring only once. The authors drew roughly 9.8 milliliters of peripheral blood from each donor. Sample: blood. The TCR sequence derives from a man aged 55 to 70 in good health. The rearrangement links TRBV7-2 to TRBJ1-2; 10 bases are a match to TRBD1. CDR3 region: CASSSGQGFGGYTF. In nucleotides, the CDR3 is TGTGCCAGCAGCTCGGGACAGGGGTTCGGTGGCTACACCTTC.